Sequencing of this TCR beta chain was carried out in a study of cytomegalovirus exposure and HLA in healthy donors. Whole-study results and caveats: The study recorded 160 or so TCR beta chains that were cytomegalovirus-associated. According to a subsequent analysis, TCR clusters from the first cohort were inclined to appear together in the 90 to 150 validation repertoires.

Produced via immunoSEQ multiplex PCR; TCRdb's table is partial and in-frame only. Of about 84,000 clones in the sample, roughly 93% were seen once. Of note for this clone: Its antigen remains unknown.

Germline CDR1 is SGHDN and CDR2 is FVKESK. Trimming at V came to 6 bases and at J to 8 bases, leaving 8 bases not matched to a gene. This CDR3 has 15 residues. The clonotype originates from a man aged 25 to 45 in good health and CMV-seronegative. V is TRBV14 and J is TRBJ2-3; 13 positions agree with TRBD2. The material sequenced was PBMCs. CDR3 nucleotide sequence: TGTGCCAGCAGACCCACTAGCGGGGGGGACGCTACGCAGTATTTT. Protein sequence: CASRPTSGGDATQYF.